This TCR beta chain is from a study of Ad26.COV2.S vaccination and SARS-CoV-2 variants. Noted treatment: 15 to 20 received Ad26.COV2.S at low or high dose, single or two shots; about 5 received placebo; per-sample allocation not given. Collection of the samples took place on day 63 after the first injection of vaccine or placebo. Adults aged 18-55 years in Boston included the donor. As regards this clone: The antigen remains unidentified.

The CDR3 runs 19 residues. J was trimmed by 0 bases and V by 0 bases; bases with no gene match: 8. CDR1 and CDR2 (germline): MGHRA, YSYEKL. Clones were read by immunoSEQ multiplex PCR, and TCRdb kept only the in-frame ones, dropping some. Of more than 300,000 clones in the sample, around four fifths were seen once. The study, taken as a whole, reports: Analyses of TCR breadth and depth may have underestimated total T cell responses.

The material sequenced was peripheral blood, taken in a trial of Ad26.COV2.S vaccine versus placebo. This chain uses TRBV4-1 with TRBJ2-1; TRBD2 aligns across 10 bases. This clonotype was sampled from a person aged 18-60 years who received the Ad26.COV2.S COVID-19 vaccine or a placebo. The CDR3, as DNA: TGCGCCAGCAGCCAAGAAGCTAGCGGGGGAATCACCTCCTACAATGAGCAGTTCTTC. This codes for CASSQEASGGITSYNEQFF.